The 7 T cell receptor beta chains given below trace back to one sample, sequenced in a study of cytomegalovirus exposure and HLA in healthy donors. 13 Jbeta primers and 60 Vbeta primers were used for the PCR. Clones were read by immunoSEQ multiplex PCR, and TCRdb kept only the in-frame ones, dropping some. The data hold some 150,000 clones, with roughly 77% observed a single time. The sequenced sample consisted of PBMCs. These receptors were obtained from a man aged 30 to 45 in good health and CMV-seropositive.

This chain joins TRBV4-1 and TRBJ2-3; 9 nucleotides agree with TRBD2. The CDR3 has 20 residues. The germline V gene has CDR1 MGHRA and CDR2 YSYEKL. The V gene end was trimmed by 1 base and the J gene end by 0 bases; junction bases not matched to a gene: 14. The CDR3 bases are TGCGCCAGCAGCCAAGCCGGAGGTCTAGCGGGGCGAACTAGCACAGATACGCAGTATTTT. Translated, it gives CASSQAGGLAGRTSTDTQYF.

The rearrangement joins TRBV2 to TRBJ2-4; possibly TRBD2 for D (5 bases). CDR3 size: 15 residues. In germline, CDR1 is SNHLY, CDR2 FYNNEI. Trimming stripped 4 bases from V and 6 bases from J, with 16 bases between. The CDR3 region has the DNA TGTGCCAGCAGTGCCCAACTAGATGTAATAAACATTCAGTACTTC. Amino acid sequence: CASSAQLDVINIQYF.

The V gene is TRBV13, the J gene TRBJ1-2; D not resolved. The CDR3 length is 12 residues. Germline V CDR1 and CDR2: PRHDT, FYEKMQ (reference sequence). Trimming cost V 0 bases and J 7 bases, with 6 bases left between them. CDR3 nucleotide sequence: TGTGCCAGCAGCTTAGGCCTCGGTGGCTACACCTTC. It translates to CASSLGLGGYTF.

The chain uses TRBV10-1 and TRBJ2-7; D gene unclear. The CDR3 totals 12 residues. Looked up from germline, CDR1 is WNHNN and CDR2 is SYGVQD (reference sequence). V was cut by 3 bases and J by 3 bases, with 6 bases left in between. The CDR3 loop reads CASSDYGYEQYF. The CDR3 region has the DNA TGCGCCAGCAGTGACTACGGCTACGAGCAGTACTTC.

The rearrangement uses TRBV28 and TRBJ1-6, with 7 bases lining up with TRBD1. This CDR3 has 15 amino acids. Germline CDR1 MDHEN, CDR2 SYDVKM. Unmatched junction bases numbered 9, after V lost 7 bases and J lost 6 bases. CDR3 nucleotide sequence: TGTGCCAGCAACTCGGGGGCAGGGGGTAATTCACCCCTCCACTTT. Residues: CASNSGAGGNSPLHF.

In DNA, the CDR3 is TGTGCCTGGAGTTACAGGGGGCTAGGCTACACCTTC. Its protein product is CAWSYRGLGYTF. The chain joins TRBV30 to TRBJ1-2; 9 bases are a match to TRBD1. V trimming: 2 bases; J trimming: 8 bases; junction bases outside the gene matches: 3. This CDR3 is built from 12 residues. CDR1 is GTSNPN, CDR2 SVGIG, per germline (reference sequence). Combining the CDR3 with reference TRBV30 and TRBJ1-2 gives the whole variable domain SQTIHQWPATLVQPVGSPLSLECTVEGTSNPNLYWYRQAAGRGLQLLFYSVGIGQISSEVPQNLSASRPQDRQFILSSKKLLLSDSGFYLCAWSYRGLGYTFGSGTRLTVV.

This clone was seen more than once but under ten times. The CDR3 region has the DNA TGTGCTAGTGGTTTGGCCCCCAGGACAGGGTCCAACTATGGCTACACCTTC. Protein product: CASGLAPRTGSNYGYTF. The chain has TRBV12-5 and TRBJ1-2; 8 bases align to TRBD1. After removal of 1 base from V and 2 bases from J, the junction contained 9 bases not matched to a gene. Germline-derived CDR1 and CDR2 are LGHNT and FRNRAP. The CDR3 is 17 residues long.